This T cell receptor beta chain comes out of a study of cytomegalovirus exposure and HLA in healthy donors. General study results and limits: A highly shared variant cluster was judged a likely technical artifact.

Trimming stripped 5 bases from V and 5 bases from J, with 19 bases between. The CDR3 totals 15 residues. Germline V gene data show CDR1 as ENHRY and CDR2 as SYGVKD. Primers for the PCR totalled 60 Vbeta and 13 Jbeta. The table came from immunoSEQ multiplex PCR; TCRdb's copy has only in-frame clones and leaves some out. The data contain under 200,000 clones, approximately 81% of them singletons. Comments on this clone: Its antigen is unidentified.

Nominal health characterized the donors when sampled, though unrecorded immune exposures were likely. The receptor was isolated from a young woman in good health and CMV-seronegative. This chain uses TRBV10-3 with TRBJ2-7; maybe TRBD1 (6 bases). Sequencing input: PBMCs. CDR3 in amino acids: CAISPQGTPGDEQYF. In DNA, the CDR3 is TGTGCCATCAGTCCACAGGGAACCCCTGGGGACGAGCAGTACTTC.